This T cell receptor (beta chain) comes out of a study of blood T cell repertoires in COVID-19. Study context: Sources were T cells, B-cell-depleted T cells, or PBMCs; the material itself was cDNA or gDNA.

V was cut by 7 bases and J by 10 bases, with 14 bases left in between. The CDR3 is 12 residues long. This table comes from immunoSEQ multiplex PCR, and its TCRdb copy is limited to in-frame clones, with some not included. The sample yields 300,000 to 400,000 clones, approximately 90% seen once. Seattle's enrolled individuals joined amid active infection and were then monitored longitudinally. The rearrangement links TRBV12-3 or TRBV12-4 to TRBJ2-1; D not resolved. Sequenced material: peripheral blood. This clonotype originated in a man aged 25-45 years with COVID-19, enrolled during active disease. CDR3 region: CASTYYIREQFF. The CDR3 coding sequence is TGTGCCAGCACCTACTACATACGGGAGCAGTTCTTC.